Following are 29 T cell receptor beta chains from one sample sequenced in a study of blood T cell repertoires in COVID-19. Data came from immunoSEQ multiplex PCR; TCRdb stores just in-frame clones and leaves some out. Among about 380,000 clones listed, around 84% were seen once. The specimen sequenced was peripheral blood. These TCRs come from a human donor with acute or convalescent COVID-19. The donor label of this sample is uncertain.

With respect to this clone: At one boundary the junction diverges from the germline segment, which might be a read error. J is TRBJ1-2 and V is TRBV29-1, with 7 bases fitting TRBD1. CDR3 length: 15 residues. Germline CDR1 reads SQVTM; CDR2 reads ANQGSEA. The CDR3 sequence: CSATSPGTVVSGYAF. The CDR3 DNA reads TGCAGCGCTACGAGCCCCGGGACAGTCGTGTCTGGCTACGCCTTC. Combining the CDR3 with reference TRBV29-1 and TRBJ1-2 gives the whole variable domain SAVISQKPSRDICQRGTSLTIQCQVDSQVTMMFWYRQQPGQSLTLIATANQGSEATYESGFVIDKFPISRPNLTFSTLTVSNMSPEDSSIYLCSATSPGTVVSGYAFGSGTRLTVV.

The V and J genes are TRBV6-5 and TRBJ2-7; 9 positions match TRBD1. CDR3 length: 12 amino acids. J gave up 4 bases and V 10 bases, and 5 bases lay outside the gene matches. Germline V gene data show CDR1 as MNHEY and CDR2 as SVGAGI. CDR3 nucleotide sequence: TGTGCCACCAGGGACAGGGTGTACGAGCAGTACTTC. Translating gives CATRDRVYEQYF.

The chain employs TRBV11-2 and TRBJ1-1; weak D call: TRBD1 (5 bases). The V gene's germline CDR1 is SGHAT and CDR2 FQNNGV. V was clipped by 5 bases and J by 4 bases, with 17 bases between them. The CDR3 has 15 residues. CDR3 sequence reads: CASSAQGLGGTEAFF. The CDR3 bases are TGTGCCAGCAGCGCCCAAGGACTCGGGGGCACTGAAGCTTTCTTT.

The V and J genes are TRBV3-1 (or the pseudogene TRBV3-2) and TRBJ2-2; 9 bases are shared with TRBD2. CDR1 and CDR2 (germline): LGHDT, YNNKEL (reference sequence). The V segment lost 4 bases and the J segment 7 bases; nucleotides outside the gene matches: 7. The CDR3 length is 15 residues. The CDR3 nucleotides read TGTGCCAGCAGCCTAGCGGCGGGGGGGCACGGGGAGCTGTTTTTT. Its protein is CASSLAAGGHGELFF.

This clone appeared a few times. This chain joins TRBV5-4 and TRBJ2-1; the match to TRBD2 covers 11 bases. After removal of 3 bases from V and 7 bases from J, the junction contained 9 bases not matched to a gene. The V gene's germline CDR1 is SGHNT and CDR2 YYREEE (reference sequence). This CDR3 is 16 amino acids long. The CDR3 DNA reads as TGTGCCAGCAGCTGGGGTAGCGGGAGGGCCAAAAATGAGCAGTTCTTC. Translated, it gives CASSWGSGRAKNEQFF.

The table lists this clone with a count of one. As DNA, the CDR3 is TGTGCCAGTACCCCAACAAGGACAGGGAGCATAGATGGCTACACCTTC. Translating gives CASTPTRTGSIDGYTF. V usage is TRBV19 and J usage is TRBJ1-2, with 8 bases that match TRBD1. The CDR3 runs 16 residues. J gave up 6 bases and V 7 bases, and 16 bases lay outside the gene matches. CDR1 LNHDA and CDR2 SQIVND come from the germline V gene (reference sequence).

This chain uses TRBV2 with TRBJ1-1, with 7 nucleotides matching TRBD1. Per the germline V gene, CDR1 is SNHLY and CDR2 is FYNNEI. This CDR3 has 14 residues. Trimming cost V 5 bases and J 1 base; bases outside gene matches: 4. CDR3 protein: CASSLRQGNTEAFF. The DNA of the CDR3 is TGTGCCAGCAGTCTACGACAGGGGAACACTGAAGCTTTCTTT.

The chain joins TRBV30 to TRBJ1-5; 7 bases are a match to TRBD1. The CDR3 loop spans 13 amino acids. Looked up from germline, CDR1 is GTSNPN and CDR2 is SVGIG (reference sequence). V shed 2 bases, J shed 7 bases, and the junction held 5 bases outside the gene matches. The DNA of the CDR3 is TGTGCCTGGAGTCGAGGGGGCAGGCAGCCCCAGCATTTT. Its translation: CAWSRGGRQPQHF.

The chain carries TRBV6-5 and TRBJ2-3, with 16 bases fitting TRBD2. V lost 6 bases, J lost 4 bases, and 1 base stayed unmatched. CDR3 size: 15 residues. The germline V gene encodes CDR1 MNHEY and CDR2 SVGAGI. The CDR3 sequence is CASRGLAGGPDTQYF. For the CDR3, the DNA is TGTGCCAGCAGGGGACTAGCGGGAGGGCCAGATACGCAGTATTTT.

The V call is TRBV2, the J call TRBJ1-1, with 8 bases that match TRBD1. The CDR3 has 15 amino acids. The germline V gene encodes CDR1 SNHLY and CDR2 FYNNEI. Trimming at V came to 5 bases and at J to 3 bases, leaving 8 bases not matched to a gene. The CDR3 protein is CASSRTGKLYTEAFF. The CDR3 DNA sequence: TGTGCCAGCAGTCGGACAGGGAAGTTGTACACTGAAGCTTTCTTT.

This CDR3 is CASRAPGQAVTLHF. As DNA, the CDR3 is TGTGCCAGCAGGGCTCCGGGACAAGCAGTCACCCTCCACTTT. The rearrangement uses TRBV28 and TRBJ1-6; a possible D gene is TRBD1 (6 bases). The V end lost 6 bases, the J end lost 14 bases, and 20 bases lay between the germline ends. This CDR3 region has 14 residues. Looked up from germline, CDR1 is MDHEN and CDR2 is SYDVKM.

J is TRBJ2-1 and V is TRBV5-1; D not resolved. Trimming pared 0 bases from V and 9 bases from J, leaving 13 bases between. The CDR3 totals 14 residues. Germline-derived CDR1 and CDR2 are SGHRS and YFSETQ. The CDR3 DNA follows: TGCGCCAGCAGCTTGGATGGCCCGCTCAGTGAGCAGTTCTTC. It is translated as CASSLDGPLSEQFF.

The chain employs TRBV12-5 and TRBJ1-2; D is uncertain. V lost 4 bases to trimming and J lost 4 bases, with 13 bases between them. This CDR3 comprises 14 residues. The germline V gene encodes CDR1 LGHNT and CDR2 FRNRAP. Written as DNA, the CDR3 is TGTGCTAGTGGTTCCCCGCCGACACGCTATGGCTACACCTTC. Protein: CASGSPPTRYGYTF. Using reference TRBV12-5 and TRBJ1-2 for the parts outside the CDR3, the full variable domain is DARVTQTPRHKVTEMGQEVTMRCQPILGHNTVFWYRQTMMQGLELLAYFRNRAPLDDSGMPKDRFSAEMPDATLATLKIQPSEPRDSAVYFCASGSPPTRYGYTFGSGTRLTVV.

This chain uses TRBV29-1 with TRBJ1-2; perhaps TRBD1 as D (6 bases). The CDR3 spans 11 residues. Germline values: CDR1 SQVTM, CDR2 ANQGSEA. The V and J ends lost 4 bases and 3 bases respectively, with 6 bases between them. The CDR3 spells CSVGTDYGYTF. The DNA of the CDR3 is TGCAGCGTTGGGACAGACTATGGCTACACCTTC.

This rearrangement joins TRBV6-5 to TRBJ2-2, with TRBD2 as a possible D gene (6 bases). The germline CDR1 and CDR2 sequences are MNHEY and SVGAGI. V was shortened by 6 bases and J by 0 bases, with 11 bases between the two germline ends. The CDR3 loop spans 15 amino acids. The CDR3 is CASRRGGANTGELFF. The DNA for the CDR3 is TGTGCCAGCAGGAGGGGAGGAGCGAACACCGGGGAGCTGTTTTTT.

CDR3 nucleotide sequence: TGCAGCGTCGCTACAGGGGGTAGGGAAAAACTGTTTTTT. Translation: CSVATGGREKLFF. V usage is TRBV29-1 and J usage is TRBJ1-4; TRBD1 aligns across 8 bases. V lost 6 bases and J lost 8; bases outside the gene matches: 8. The CDR3 is 13 amino acids. CDR1 and CDR2 (germline): SQVTM, ANQGSEA.

The chain has TRBV11-2 and TRBJ1-1, with a possible D match to TRBD1 (5 bases). Trimming took off 3 bases at V and 1 base at J, with 9 bases between the two ends. The CDR3 sequence is 14 residues long. Looked up from germline, CDR1 is SGHAT and CDR2 is FQNNGV. The CDR3 DNA sequence: TGTGCCAGCAGCTTCAGGGCAGGGAACACTGAAGCTTTCTTT. The encoded protein is CASSFRAGNTEAFF.

This chain links TRBV27 with TRBJ1-5, with D uncertain. The CDR3 spans 13 residues. With 6 bases removed from V and 5 bases from J, the gap between germline ends came to 11 bases. CDR1 and CDR2 from the germline V gene are MNHEY and SMNVEV (reference sequence). The DNA of the CDR3 is TGTGCCAGCAGCCATAAGAGGGATCAGCCCCAGCATTTT. Protein product: CASSHKRDQPQHF.

V gene TRBV7-9 combines with J gene TRBJ1-1; tentative D call: TRBD1 (6 bases). CDR3 length: 17 amino acids. Looked up from germline, CDR1 is SEHNR and CDR2 is FQNEAQ (reference sequence). The germline V and J ends were trimmed by 5 bases and 0 bases, with 19 bases remaining between them. The CDR3 protein is CASSPPRGGHMNTEAFF. CDR3 DNA: TGTGCCAGCAGCCCTCCTAGAGGGGGTCACATGAACACTGAAGCTTTCTTT.

This chain connects TRBV2 to TRBJ1-1; 12 bases agree with TRBD1. Germline-derived CDR1 and CDR2 are SNHLY and FYNNEI. The CDR3 sequence is 16 residues long. The trim removed 7 bases at V and 0 bases at J, leaving 6 bases unmatched. CDR3 amino acids: CASTRDRGLMNTEAFF. CDR3 in DNA: TGTGCCAGCACTAGGGACAGGGGGCTGATGAACACTGAAGCTTTCTTT.

The V and J genes are TRBV2 and TRBJ2-2; 7 bases match TRBD1. The CDR3 is 13 amino acids. In germline, CDR1 is SNHLY, CDR2 FYNNEI. The V gene end was trimmed by 7 bases and the J gene end by 6 bases; junction bases not matched to a gene: 5. CDR3 region: CASKRQGAGELFF. The CDR3 DNA reads as TGTGCCAGCAAGAGGCAGGGGGCCGGGGAGCTGTTTTTT.

There are a few counts of this clone. V usage is TRBV9 and J usage is TRBJ2-2; possibly TRBD1 for D (5 bases). Germline loops: CDR1 SGDLS, CDR2 YYNGEE. This CDR3 is built from 14 residues. V was shortened by 4 bases and J by 6 bases, with 13 bases between the two germline ends. The DNA of the CDR3 is TGTGCCAGCAGCCCCAGGGTGTCACCCGGGGAGCTGTTTTTT. Translated: CASSPRVSPGELFF.

The chain uses TRBV11-2 and TRBJ2-3; 9 nucleotides match TRBD2. This CDR3 region has 16 residues. J lost 0 bases, V lost 5 bases, and 6 bases had no gene match. CDR1 is SGHAT, CDR2 FQNNGV, per germline. This CDR3 is CASSGAGGVSTDTQYF. The CDR3 nucleotides read TGTGCCAGCAGCGGGGCGGGAGGGGTGAGCACAGATACGCAGTATTTT.

This clone was seen more than once but under ten times. The chain uses TRBV27 and TRBJ1-6; 7 bases line up with TRBD1. The CDR3 is made up of 16 amino acids. With V trimmed by 5 bases and J by 2 bases, 6 bases remained unmatched. The germline V gene has CDR1 MNHEY and CDR2 SMNVEV (reference sequence). CDR3 bases: TGTGCCAGCAGTAGATCAGACAGGGCCTATAATTCACCCCTCCACTTT. Translation gives CASSRSDRAYNSPLHF.

V gene TRBV6-4 combines with J gene TRBJ2-7, with 7 bases fitting TRBD2. V gave up 9 bases and J gave up 0 bases; unmatched junction bases: 5. The CDR3 has 13 residues. Per germline, CDR1 MRHNA and CDR2 SNTAGT. The CDR3 here is CARKREASYEQYF. DNA for the CDR3: TGTGCCAGGAAACGGGAGGCCTCCTACGAGCAGTACTTC.

This clone has a handful of counts. The chain links TRBV7-9 to TRBJ1-1; 8 bases agree with TRBD1. The length of the CDR3 is 14 residues. Germline V gene sequence: CDR1 SEHNR, CDR2 FQNEAQ (reference sequence). Trimming took 5 bases from V and 5 from J; bases not matched to a gene: 7. CDR3 in DNA: TGTGCCAGCAGCCAGCGACAGGGGAAAACTGAAGCTTTCTTT. Its protein is CASSQRQGKTEAFF.

The chain uses TRBV2 and TRBJ1-1, with D maybe TRBD1 (5 bases). Germline CDR1 is SNHLY and CDR2 is FYNNEI. This CDR3 region has 13 residues. Trimming shortened V by 6 bases and J by 10 bases, and 18 bases separated the two germline ends. The DNA of the CDR3 is TGTGCCAGCAGGGCGGACACCCCCGGGGGAGCTTTCTTT. This translates into CASRADTPGGAFF.

This clone was observed a handful of times. This chain uses TRBV6-5 with TRBJ2-7; D gene uncertain. Trimming shortened V by 0 bases and J by 6 bases, and 12 bases separated the two germline ends. CDR3 length: 14 residues. Germline-derived CDR1 and CDR2 are MNHEY and SVGAGI. CDR3 protein: CASSYSILRSEQYF. CDR3 in DNA: TGTGCCAGCAGTTACTCGATTCTCCGGAGCGAGCAGTACTTC.

This clone was picked up a small number of times. The rearrangement uses TRBV11-2 and TRBJ2-1; perhaps TRBD2 as D (6 bases). The germline gives CDR1 SGHAT, CDR2 FQNNGV. This CDR3 has 15 amino acids. Trimming pared 2 bases from V and 6 bases from J, leaving 14 bases between. CDR3 residues: CASSLSGSVLNEQFF. Here the CDR3 DNA reads TGTGCCAGCAGCTTATCCGGGAGCGTACTCAATGAGCAGTTCTTC.